The table lists the clone carrying this T cell receptor beta chain with many counts. The CDR3 length is 16 residues. The V gene's germline CDR1 is MNHEY and CDR2 SVGAGI. The germline V and J ends were trimmed by 2 bases and 5 bases, with 13 bases remaining between them. The entry originates in a study of CD8 T cells in ankylosing spondylitis. TCRdb itself ran the 5' RACE reads through MiXCR, one entry per CDR3 protein. The table lists 150,000 to 200,000 distinct CDR3 sequences, over 10% of them singletons. This TCR was recovered from a female donor with ankylosing spondylitis or in good health (not recorded which). Material for sequencing was blood, either unsorted or a sorted T cell fraction (not recorded which). This rearrangement joins TRBV6-5 to TRBJ1-6, with TRBD1 as a possible D gene (6 bases). The DNA of the CDR3 is TGTGCCAGCAGTTACGGGGGCCGGGCACATAATTCACCCCTCCACTTT. Its protein is CASSYGGRAHNSPLHF.